The 2 T cell receptor beta chains in this list originate from one sample, sequenced in a study of T cell responses to AZD1222 COVID-19 vaccine. The data were produced by immunoSEQ multiplex PCR, yet TCRdb's version contains in-frame clones alone and is incomplete. This table holds 150,000 or so clones, about 91% found once. Sequenced material: peripheral blood, taken on day 0 of AZD1222 vaccination. The source is an adult in good health.

This sequence joins TRBV20-1 and TRBJ1-1; D uncertain. With 4 bases removed from V and 3 bases from J, the gap between germline ends came to 6 bases. Germline V gene data show CDR1 as DFQATT and CDR2 as SNEGSKA (reference sequence). The CDR3 runs to 11 residues. The CDR3 DNA reads TGCAGTGCTATTATGTACACTGAAGCTTTCTTT. Its protein product is CSAIMYTEAFF.

The chain has TRBV3-1 (or the pseudogene TRBV3-2) and TRBJ2-3; D remains unclear. V shed 2 bases and J shed 2 bases, with 11 bases lying between them. The germline gives CDR1 LGHDT, CDR2 YNNKEL (reference sequence). The length of the CDR3 is 15 residues. CDR3 protein: CASSQSYAITDTQYF. In DNA form, the CDR3 reads TGTGCCAGCAGCCAATCTTACGCTATCACAGATACGCAGTATTTT.